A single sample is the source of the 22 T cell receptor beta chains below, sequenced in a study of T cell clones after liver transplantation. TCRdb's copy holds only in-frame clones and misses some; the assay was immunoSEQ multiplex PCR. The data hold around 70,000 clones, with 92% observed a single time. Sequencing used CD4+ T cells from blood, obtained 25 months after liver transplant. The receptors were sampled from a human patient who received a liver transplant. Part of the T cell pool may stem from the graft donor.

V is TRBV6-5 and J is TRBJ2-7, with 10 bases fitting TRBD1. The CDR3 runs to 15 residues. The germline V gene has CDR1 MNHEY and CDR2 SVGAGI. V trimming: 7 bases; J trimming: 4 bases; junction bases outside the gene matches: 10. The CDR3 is CASTSGTGDFYEQYF. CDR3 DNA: TGTGCCAGCACTTCCGGGACAGGGGATTTTTACGAGCAGTACTTC.

In DNA form, the CDR3 reads TGTGCCAGCAGCTTAGGTCTGAGCGGGAGGGCCCCAGAGACCCAGTACTTC. It yields the protein CASSLGLSGRAPETQYF. J is TRBJ2-5 and V is TRBV11-3; 10 bases line up with TRBD2. CDR3 length: 17 residues. Germline-derived CDR1 and CDR2 are SGHNT and YENEEA. The trim removed 1 base at V and 4 bases at J, leaving 9 bases unmatched. The whole variable domain, filled in from reference TRBV11-3 and TRBJ2-5, reads EAGVVQSPRYKIIEKKQPVAFWCNPISGHNTLYWYLQNLGQGPELLIRYENEEAVDDSQLPKDRFSAERLKGVDSTLKIQPAELGDSAVYLCASSLGLSGRAPETQYFGPGTRLLVL.

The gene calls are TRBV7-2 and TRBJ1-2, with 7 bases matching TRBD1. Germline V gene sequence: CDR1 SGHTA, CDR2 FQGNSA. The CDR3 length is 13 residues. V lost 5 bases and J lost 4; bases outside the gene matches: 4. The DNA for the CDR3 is TGTGCCAGCAGCGCAGACAGGGTCTATGGCTACACCTTC. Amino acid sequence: CASSADRVYGYTF.

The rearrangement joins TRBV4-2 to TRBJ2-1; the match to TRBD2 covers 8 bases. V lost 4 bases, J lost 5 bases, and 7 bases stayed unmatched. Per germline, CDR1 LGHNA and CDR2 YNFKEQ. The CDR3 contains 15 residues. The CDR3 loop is CASSLQTSGNNEQFF. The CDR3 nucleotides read TGTGCCAGCAGCCTTCAAACTAGCGGCAACAATGAGCAGTTCTTC.

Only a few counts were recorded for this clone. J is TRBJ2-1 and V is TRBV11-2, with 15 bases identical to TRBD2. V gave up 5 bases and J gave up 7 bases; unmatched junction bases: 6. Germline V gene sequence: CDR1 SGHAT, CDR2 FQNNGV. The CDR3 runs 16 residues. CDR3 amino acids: CASSPGLAGGGNEQFF. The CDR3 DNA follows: TGTGCCAGCAGCCCCGGACTAGCGGGAGGGGGTAATGAGCAGTTCTTC.

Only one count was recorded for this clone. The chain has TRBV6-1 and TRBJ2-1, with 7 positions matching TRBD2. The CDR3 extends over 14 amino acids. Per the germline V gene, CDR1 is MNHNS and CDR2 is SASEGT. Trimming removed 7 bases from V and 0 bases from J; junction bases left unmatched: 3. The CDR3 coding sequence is TGTGCCAGCAAGTTAGCGGGCTCCTACAATGAGCAGTTCTTC. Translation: CASKLAGSYNEQFF.

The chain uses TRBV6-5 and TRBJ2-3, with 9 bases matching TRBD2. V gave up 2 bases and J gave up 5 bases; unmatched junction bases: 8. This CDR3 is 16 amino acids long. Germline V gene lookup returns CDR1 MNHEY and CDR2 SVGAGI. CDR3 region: CASSYAIAGAIDTQYF. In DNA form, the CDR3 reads TGTGCCAGCAGTTACGCGATAGCGGGAGCGATAGATACGCAGTATTTT.

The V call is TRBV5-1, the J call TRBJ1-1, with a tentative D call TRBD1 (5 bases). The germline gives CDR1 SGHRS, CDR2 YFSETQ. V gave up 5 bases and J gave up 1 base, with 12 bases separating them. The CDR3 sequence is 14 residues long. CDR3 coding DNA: TGCGCCAGCAGTCCGACGGGGCCGAACACTGAAGCTTTCTTT. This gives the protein CASSPTGPNTEAFF.

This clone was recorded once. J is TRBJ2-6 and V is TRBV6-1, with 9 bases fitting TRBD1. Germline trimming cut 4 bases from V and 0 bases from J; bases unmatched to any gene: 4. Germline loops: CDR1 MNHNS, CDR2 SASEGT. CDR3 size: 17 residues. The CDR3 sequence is CASSAGTGSSGANVLTF. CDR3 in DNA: TGTGCCAGCAGTGCCGGGACAGGGTCCTCTGGGGCCAACGTCCTGACTTTC.

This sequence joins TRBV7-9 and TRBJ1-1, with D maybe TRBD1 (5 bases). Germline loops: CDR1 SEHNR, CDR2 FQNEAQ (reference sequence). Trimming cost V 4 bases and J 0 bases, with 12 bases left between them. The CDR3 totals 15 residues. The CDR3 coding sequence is TGTGCCAGCAGCTCCCCGGGACTGATGAACACTGAAGCTTTCTTT. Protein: CASSSPGLMNTEAFF.

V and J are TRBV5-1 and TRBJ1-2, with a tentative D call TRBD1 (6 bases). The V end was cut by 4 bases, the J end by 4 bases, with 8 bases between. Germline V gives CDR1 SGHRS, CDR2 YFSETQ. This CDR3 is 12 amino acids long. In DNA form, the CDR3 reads TGCGCCAGCAGCGTGGACAGCTATGGCTACACCTTC. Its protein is CASSVDSYGYTF.

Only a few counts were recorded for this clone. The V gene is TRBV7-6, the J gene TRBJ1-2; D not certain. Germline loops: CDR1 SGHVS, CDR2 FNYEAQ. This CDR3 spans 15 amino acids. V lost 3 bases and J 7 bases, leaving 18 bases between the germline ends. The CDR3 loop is CASSLDLFGSSGYTF. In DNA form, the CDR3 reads TGTGCCAGCAGCTTGGACCTCTTCGGATCCAGTGGCTACACCTTC.

CDR3 residues: CASSRDRAWAEKLFF. Here the CDR3 DNA reads TGTGCCAGTAGCCGAGACAGGGCCTGGGCTGAAAAACTGTTTTTT. The chain uses TRBV19 and TRBJ1-4; 7 positions agree with TRBD1. The germline CDR1 and CDR2 sequences are LNHDA and SQIVND (reference sequence). The V gene end was trimmed by 6 bases and the J gene end by 7 bases; junction bases not matched to a gene: 11. The CDR3 is made up of 15 amino acids.

CDR3 nucleotides: TGCGCCAGCAGCTTGTTCGAGGCCGGGGAGCTGTTTTTT. It encodes CASSLFEAGELFF. V and J are TRBV5-1 and TRBJ2-2, with unresolved D. V was shortened by 1 base and J by 6 bases, with 7 bases between the two germline ends. Germline V gene lookup returns CDR1 SGHRS and CDR2 YFSETQ. The CDR3 consists of 13 residues.

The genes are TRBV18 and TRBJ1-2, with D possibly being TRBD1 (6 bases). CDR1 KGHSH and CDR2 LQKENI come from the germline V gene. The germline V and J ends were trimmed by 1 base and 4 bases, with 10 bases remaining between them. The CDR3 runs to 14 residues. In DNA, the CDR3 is TGTGCCAGCTCACCACTCGGGACAAGCTATGGCTACACCTTC. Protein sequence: CASSPLGTSYGYTF.

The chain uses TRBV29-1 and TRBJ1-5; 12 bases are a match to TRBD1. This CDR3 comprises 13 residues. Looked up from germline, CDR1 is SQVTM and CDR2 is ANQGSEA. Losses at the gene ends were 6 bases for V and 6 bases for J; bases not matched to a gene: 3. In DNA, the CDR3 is TGCAGCGTGGGGACAGGGGGCACTCAGCCCCAGCATTTT. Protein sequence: CSVGTGGTQPQHF. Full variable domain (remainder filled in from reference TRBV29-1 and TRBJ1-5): SAVISQKPSRDICQRGTSLTIQCQVDSQVTMMFWYRQQPGQSLTLIATANQGSEATYESGFVIDKFPISRPNLTFSTLTVSNMSPEDSSIYLCSVGTGGTQPQHFGDGTRLSIL.

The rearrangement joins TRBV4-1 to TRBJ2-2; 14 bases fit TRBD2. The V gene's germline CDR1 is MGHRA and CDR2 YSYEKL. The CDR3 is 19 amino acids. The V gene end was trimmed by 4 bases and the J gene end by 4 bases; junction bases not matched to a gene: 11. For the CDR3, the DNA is TGCGCCAGCAGCCCCGGACTAGCGGGAGGTTTTGGGTCCACCGGGGAGCTGTTTTTT. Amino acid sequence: CASSPGLAGGFGSTGELFF.

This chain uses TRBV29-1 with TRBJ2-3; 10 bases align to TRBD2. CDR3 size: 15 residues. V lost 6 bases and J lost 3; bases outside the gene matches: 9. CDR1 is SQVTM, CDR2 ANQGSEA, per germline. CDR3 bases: TGCAGCGTCACCTCTAGCGGGAGTAAAACAGATACGCAGTATTTT. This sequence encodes CSVTSSGSKTDTQYF.

This CDR3 is CASSLYPGTGVTQYF. CDR3 sequence (DNA): TGTGCCAGCAGCCTATACCCCGGGACAGGGGTGACCCAGTACTTC. The rearrangement links TRBV7-3 to TRBJ2-5; the match to TRBD1 covers 10 bases. J gave up 7 bases and V 5 bases, and 10 bases lay outside the gene matches. This CDR3 spans 15 amino acids. Germline loops: CDR1 SGHTA, CDR2 FQGTGA.

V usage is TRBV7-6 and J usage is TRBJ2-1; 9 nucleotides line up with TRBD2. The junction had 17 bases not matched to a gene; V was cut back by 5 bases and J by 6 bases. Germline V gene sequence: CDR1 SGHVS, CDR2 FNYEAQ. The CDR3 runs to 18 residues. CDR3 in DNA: TGTGCCAGCAGCCCGGGGTTAGGGGCGGGAGGGCCGAGCAATGAGCAGTTCTTC. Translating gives CASSPGLGAGGPSNEQFF.

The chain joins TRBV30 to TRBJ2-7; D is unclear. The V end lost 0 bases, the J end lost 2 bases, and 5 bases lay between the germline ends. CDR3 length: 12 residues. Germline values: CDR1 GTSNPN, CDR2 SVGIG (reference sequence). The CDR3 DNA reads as TGTGCCTGGAGTGTCAGCCCCTACGAGCAGTACTTC. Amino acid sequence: CAWSVSPYEQYF. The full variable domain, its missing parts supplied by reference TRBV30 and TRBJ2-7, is SQTIHQWPATLVQPVGSPLSLECTVEGTSNPNLYWYRQAAGRGLQLLFYSVGIGQISSEVPQNLSASRPQDRQFILSSKKLLLSDSGFYLCAWSVSPYEQYFGPGTRLTVT.

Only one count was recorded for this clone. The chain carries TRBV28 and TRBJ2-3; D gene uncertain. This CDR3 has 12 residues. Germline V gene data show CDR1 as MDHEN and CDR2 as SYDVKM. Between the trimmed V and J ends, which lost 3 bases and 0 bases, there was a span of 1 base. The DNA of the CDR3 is TGTGCCAGCAGTTTTAGCACAGATACGCAGTATTTT. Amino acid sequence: CASSFSTDTQYF.